The next 7 T cell receptor beta chains were all read from a single sample in a study of cytomegalovirus exposure and HLA in healthy donors. Vbeta (60) and Jbeta (13) primers were used in the PCR. Some clones are missing from TCRdb's copy, which holds only in-frame ones; the method was immunoSEQ multiplex PCR. The sample has approximately 200,000 clones, nearly 80% seen once. The sequenced sample was PBMCs. The receptors were sampled from a woman aged 25 to 39 in good health and CMV-seropositive.

This chain links TRBV15 with TRBJ2-6, with D possibly TRBD1 on 5 matching bases. Germline-derived CDR1 and CDR2 are LNHNV and YYDKDF (reference sequence). Trimming shortened V by 4 bases and J by 4 bases, and 11 bases separated the two germline ends. The CDR3 has 15 residues. The CDR3 is CATSTQGLGANVLTF. The DNA for the CDR3 is TGTGCCACCAGCACGCAGGGTTTAGGGGCCAACGTCCTGACTTTC.

This rearrangement joins TRBV13 to TRBJ2-1; 10 nucleotides agree with TRBD2. The CDR3 runs to 13 residues. The junction had 2 bases not matched to a gene; V was cut back by 5 bases and J by 7 bases. The germline CDR1 and CDR2 sequences are PRHDT and FYEKMQ (reference sequence). In DNA, the CDR3 is TGTGCCAGCAGCGGGACTAGCGTTAATGAGCAGTTCTTC. This sequence encodes CASSGTSVNEQFF.

This clone was seen only a few times. The V and J genes are TRBV4-1 and TRBJ2-7, with TRBD2 matching 7 bases. Germline assignment: CDR1 MGHRA and CDR2 YSYEKL. The CDR3 sequence is 15 residues long. The junction had 7 bases not matched to a gene; V was cut back by 3 bases and J by 2 bases. The CDR3 DNA follows: TGCGCCAGCAGCCAGGGGGGGGGAAATGCCTACGAGCAGTACTTC. Its protein is CASSQGGGNAYEQYF.

The gene calls are TRBV6-5 and TRBJ2-5; the match to TRBD1 covers 9 bases. The end of the DNA is better explained by TRBJ2-7, so the J call may be wrong. Germline CDR1 reads MNHEY; CDR2 reads SVGAGI. The CDR3 has 15 amino acids. CDR3 coding DNA: TGTGCCAGCAGACCCTCGGGGGGACAGGGCAACGAGCAGTACTTC. Protein sequence: CASRPSGGQGNEQYF.

CDR3 bases: TGTGCCAGCAGCTTAACAACAGGGAGAGAGACCCAGTACTTC. Amino acids: CASSLTTGRETQYF. This rearrangement joins TRBV5-4 to TRBJ2-5; D might be TRBD1 (6 bases). CDR3 length: 14 residues. Germline loops: CDR1 SGHNT, CDR2 YYREEE (reference sequence). V lost 2 bases and J 4 bases, leaving 12 bases between the germline ends.

The J gene is TRBJ2-3, the V gene TRBV5-8; 7 bases map to TRBD1. Trimming took 4 bases from V and 1 from J; bases not matched to a gene: 9. The CDR3 spans 16 residues. Germline loops: CDR1 SGHTS, CDR2 YDEGEE. The CDR3 DNA is TGTGCCAGCAGCCATGGAGCCGGGACAGGCACAGATACGCAGTATTTT. Translating gives CASSHGAGTGTDTQYF.

The table lists this clone with a few counts. V and J are TRBV5-4 and TRBJ1-1, with TRBD1 matching over 9 bases. CDR3 size: 13 residues. The V gene end was trimmed by 2 bases and the J gene end by 9 bases; junction bases not matched to a gene: 5. Germline-derived CDR1 and CDR2 are SGHNT and YYREEE (reference sequence). The CDR3 is CASSLQGASQAFF. For the CDR3, the DNA is TGTGCCAGCAGCTTACAGGGGGCGAGCCAAGCTTTCTTT.